A selection of T cell receptor beta chains follows, all from one sample in a study of response to subunit inactivated influenza vaccine. TCRdb analysed the RT-PCR reads with MiXCR anew, one entry per CDR3 protein. The sample holds approximately 500,000 distinct CDR3 sequences, 11% to 15% seen once. Sequencing used PBMCs from blood, obtained 11 to 12 days after vaccination. These receptors came from a man aged 50-60 years who received an inactivated influenza vaccine. Each CDR3 is given with its conserved first and last residue. Fields, in order: J gene, clone size, V gene, D gene, CDR3 DNA, CDR3 protein. D genes are given only for firm matches. Rows give clone size only sometimes, using once, few, many, or a class for an expanded clone.

J gene: TRBJ1-4; clone size: NA; V gene: TRBV9; D gene: NA; CDR3 DNA: TGTGCCAGCAGCGGAGGATCAGATGAAAAACTGTTTTTT; CDR3 protein: CASSGGSDEKLFF
J gene: TRBJ2-6; clone size: many; V gene: TRBV23-1; D gene: NA; CDR3 DNA: TGCGCCAACTACAGCCTCTCTGGGGCCAACGTCCTGACTTTC; CDR3 protein: CANYSLSGANVLTF
J gene: TRBJ1-5; clone size: many; V gene: TRBV5-1; D gene: NA; CDR3 DNA: TGCGCCAGCAGCTTACGAGCCGGGGATCAGCCCCAGCATTTT; CDR3 protein: CASSLRAGDQPQHF
J gene: TRBJ1-1; clone size: NA; V gene: TRBV4-2; D gene: NA; CDR3 DNA: TGTGCCAGCAGCCAAGTGGGTTCTTTGGGGGTCGATACTGAAGCTTTCTTT; CDR3 protein: CASSQVGSLGVDTEAFF
J gene: TRBJ2-5; clone size: few; V gene: TRBV10-3; D gene: TRBD2; CDR3 DNA: TGTGCCATCAGGCCAGCGGGAGGGCCTCGCGAGACCCAGTACTTC; CDR3 protein: CAIRPAGGPRETQYF
J gene: TRBJ2-2; clone size: few; V gene: TRBV6-1; D gene: NA; CDR3 DNA: TGTGCCAGCAGAAGGACAGCCAGAACGGTTCCAGGGGAGCTGTTTTTT; CDR3 protein: CASRRTARTVPGELFF
J gene: TRBJ2-7; clone size: many; V gene: TRBV5-5; D gene: NA; CDR3 DNA: TGTGCCAGCAGCCCGTTCCCCGCCTACGAGCAGTACTTC; CDR3 protein: CASSPFPAYEQYF
J gene: TRBJ2-7; clone size: NA; V gene: TRBV6-2/TRBV6-3; D gene: TRBD2; CDR3 DNA: TGTGCCAGCAGTTACTCGATCTCCGGACTAGACGAGCAGTACTTC; CDR3 protein: CASSYSISGLDEQYF
J gene: TRBJ2-3; clone size: once; V gene: TRBV12-3/TRBV12-4; D gene: NA; CDR3 DNA: TGTGCCAGCAGTCAAGGACCCGGCCCAGCGCAGTATTTT; CDR3 protein: CASSQGPGPAQYF
J gene: TRBJ2-2; clone size: few; V gene: TRBV7-8; D gene: NA; CDR3 DNA: TGTGCCAGCAGCTGGGGACCAAGTAACACCGGGGAGCTGTTTTTT; CDR3 protein: CASSWGPSNTGELFF
J gene: TRBJ2-1; clone size: NA; V gene: TRBV20-1; D gene: TRBD1; CDR3 DNA: TGCAGTGCCAGTACCGGGACAGGTGATGAGCAGTTCTTC; CDR3 protein: CSASTGTGDEQFF
J gene: TRBJ2-4; clone size: few; V gene: TRBV7-6; D gene: NA; CDR3 DNA: TGTGCCAGCAGCGCGTACCCTGCAGGGGCGGCCAAAAACATTCAGTACTTC; CDR3 protein: CASSAYPAGAAKNIQYF
J gene: TRBJ2-7; clone size: NA; V gene: TRBV12-3/TRBV12-4; D gene: NA; CDR3 DNA: TGTGCCAGCGGCATGAGACCGGCCTACGAGCAGTACTTC; CDR3 protein: CASGMRPAYEQYF
J gene: TRBJ2-7; clone size: NA; V gene: TRBV28; D gene: TRBD1; CDR3 DNA: TGTGCCAGCAACGGACAGGACCTCTCCTACGAGCAGTACTTC; CDR3 protein: CASNGQDLSYEQYF
J gene: TRBJ2-1; clone size: NA; V gene: TRBV10-3; D gene: NA; CDR3 DNA: TGTGCCATCAGCCCGGGACTTTACAATGAGCAGTTCTTC; CDR3 protein: CAISPGLYNEQFF
J gene: TRBJ2-7; clone size: few; V gene: TRBV6-1; D gene: NA; CDR3 DNA: TGTGCCAGCACCGAGTTTGCGGTTGGGCACGAGCAGTACTTC; CDR3 protein: CASTEFAVGHEQYF
J gene: TRBJ2-5; clone size: NA; V gene: TRBV29-1; D gene: TRBD2; CDR3 DNA: TGCAGCGGGACGACTAGCGGGGAGACCCAGTACTTC; CDR3 protein: CSGTTSGETQYF
J gene: TRBJ2-5; clone size: NA; V gene: TRBV7-2; D gene: NA; CDR3 DNA: TGTGCCAGCAGCTTAGGCAGGGCCCGGGAGACCCAGTACTTC; CDR3 protein: CASSLGRARETQYF
J gene: TRBJ1-5; clone size: few; V gene: TRBV7-2; D gene: NA; CDR3 DNA: TGTGCCAGCAGCTTAGAAACAGGTCCCGGACCCCAGCATTTT; CDR3 protein: CASSLETGPGPQHF
J gene: TRBJ1-5; clone size: NA; V gene: TRBV19; D gene: TRBD1; CDR3 DNA: TGTGCCAGTAGTATAGATCGGGGACAGGAGAAGCCCCAGCATTTT; CDR3 protein: CASSIDRGQEKPQHF
J gene: TRBJ2-1; clone size: few; V gene: TRBV7-2; D gene: NA; CDR3 DNA: TGTGCCAGCAGCTTAGATCCGAGATATGAGCAGTTCTTC; CDR3 protein: CASSLDPRYEQFF
J gene: TRBJ1-2; clone size: NA; V gene: TRBV7-9; D gene: TRBD1; CDR3 DNA: TGTGCCAGCAGCCAGGGGGGAGAGGGAAGTAACTATGGCTACACCTTC; CDR3 protein: CASSQGGEGSNYGYTF
J gene: TRBJ2-1; clone size: NA; V gene: TRBV24-1; D gene: NA; CDR3 DNA: TGTGCCACCAGATCCACAGGGCCACGGGAGCAGTTCTTC; CDR3 protein: CATRSTGPREQFF
J gene: TRBJ2-5; clone size: few; V gene: TRBV5-1; D gene: NA; CDR3 DNA: TGCGCCAGCAGCACTCCAGGGAAAGAGACCCAGTACTTC; CDR3 protein: CASSTPGKETQYF
J gene: TRBJ1-5; clone size: few; V gene: TRBV6-2/TRBV6-3; D gene: NA; CDR3 DNA: TGTGCCAGCAGAAAGGGACACGGCAATCAGCCCCAGCATTTT; CDR3 protein: CASRKGHGNQPQHF
J gene: TRBJ2-5; clone size: NA; V gene: TRBV12-3/TRBV12-4; D gene: NA; CDR3 DNA: TGTGCCAGCAGTGGAGGAGAAGGGACCCAGTACTTC; CDR3 protein: CASSGGEGTQYF
J gene: TRBJ2-1; clone size: NA; V gene: TRBV7-2; D gene: NA; CDR3 DNA: TGTGCCAGCAGCCCCACGGGAGTAGCGGTCTACAATGAGCAGTTCTTC; CDR3 protein: CASSPTGVAVYNEQFF
J gene: TRBJ2-6; clone size: few; V gene: TRBV20-1; D gene: NA; CDR3 DNA: TGCAGTGCTATTCAGGGGATATCTGGGGCCAACGTCCTGACTTTC; CDR3 protein: CSAIQGISGANVLTF
J gene: TRBJ2-7; clone size: NA; V gene: TRBV6-5; D gene: NA; CDR3 DNA: TGTGCCAGCAGTTACTCGCGCGGGGAGGTATACGAGCAGTACTTC; CDR3 protein: CASSYSRGEVYEQYF
J gene: TRBJ2-7; clone size: NA; V gene: TRBV6-1; D gene: NA; CDR3 DNA: TGTGCCAGCAGCTTGCGGGGGCAAATCTACGAGCAGTACTTC; CDR3 protein: CASSLRGQIYEQYF
J gene: TRBJ2-2; clone size: few; V gene: TRBV10-3; D gene: TRBD1; CDR3 DNA: TGTGCCATCAGGGTCACAGGGGCCAGGGACACCGGGGAGCTGTTTTTT; CDR3 protein: CAIRVTGARDTGELFF
J gene: TRBJ2-7; clone size: NA; V gene: TRBV6-5; D gene: TRBD2; CDR3 DNA: TGTGCCAGCAGTTATATCGGTGGGGGGAGGGGCTCCTCCTACGAGCAGTACTTC; CDR3 protein: CASSYIGGGRGSSYEQYF
J gene: TRBJ2-1; clone size: NA; V gene: TRBV7-9; D gene: TRBD1; CDR3 DNA: TGTGCCAGCAGCTTAGGGGACAGGCTAACCTACAATGAGCAGTTCTTC; CDR3 protein: CASSLGDRLTYNEQFF
J gene: TRBJ2-1; clone size: NA; V gene: TRBV20-1; D gene: TRBD2; CDR3 DNA: TGCAGTGCTAGAGGCGGACTAGCGGGAGGGTCATCCTACAATGAGCAGTTCTTC; CDR3 protein: CSARGGLAGGSSYNEQFF
J gene: TRBJ1-2; clone size: NA; V gene: TRBV5-1; D gene: TRBD1; CDR3 DNA: TGCGCCAGCAGCTTGGGGTCGGGACAGCCTGGTTTCTATGGCTACACCTTC; CDR3 protein: CASSLGSGQPGFYGYTF
J gene: TRBJ1-1; clone size: few; V gene: TRBV19; D gene: TRBD1; CDR3 DNA: TGTGCCAGTATAGGACAGGGGGCAAACACTGAAGCTTTCTTT; CDR3 protein: CASIGQGANTEAFF
J gene: TRBJ2-3; clone size: many; V gene: TRBV12-3/TRBV12-4; D gene: TRBD2; CDR3 DNA: TGTGCCAGCAGCCTACGGAGCGGGAGGGGAACAGATACGCAGTATTTT; CDR3 protein: CASSLRSGRGTDTQYF
J gene: TRBJ2-1; clone size: few; V gene: TRBV28; D gene: TRBD2; CDR3 DNA: TGTGCCAGCAGGACTAGCGGCTACTACAATGAGCAGTTCTTC; CDR3 protein: CASRTSGYYNEQFF
J gene: TRBJ2-5; clone size: NA; V gene: TRBV6-1; D gene: NA; CDR3 DNA: TGTGCCAGCAGCCACGACAGGCAAGAGACCCAGTACTTC; CDR3 protein: CASSHDRQETQYF
J gene: TRBJ2-5; clone size: few; V gene: TRBV5-1; D gene: TRBD1; CDR3 DNA: TGCGCCAGCAGCCGAACCGACAGGGCAGGGACCCAGTACTTC; CDR3 protein: CASSRTDRAGTQYF
J gene: TRBJ1-5; clone size: many; V gene: TRBV5-1; D gene: TRBD1; CDR3 DNA: TGCGCCAGCAGTACAGGGGACGAGGGACAGCCCCAGCATTTT; CDR3 protein: CASSTGDEGQPQHF
J gene: TRBJ2-2; clone size: few; V gene: TRBV6-1; D gene: TRBD1; CDR3 DNA: TGTGCCAGCAGAGGGGACAGGAACACCGGGGAGCTGTTTTTT; CDR3 protein: CASRGDRNTGELFF
J gene: TRBJ2-3; clone size: few; V gene: TRBV3-1; D gene: NA; CDR3 DNA: TGTGCCAGCAGCCAAGAGACCTGGGATACGCAGTATTTT; CDR3 protein: CASSQETWDTQYF
J gene: TRBJ1-4; clone size: NA; V gene: TRBV4-2; D gene: NA; CDR3 DNA: TGTGCCAGCAGCCAAGTGGGCGGGGGCAGGGGTGAAAAACTGTTTTTT; CDR3 protein: CASSQVGGGRGEKLFF
J gene: TRBJ2-7; clone size: NA; V gene: TRBV27; D gene: TRBD2; CDR3 DNA: TGTGCCAGCAGTTTTTCGAACGGCGGGGGTGAGCAGTACTTC; CDR3 protein: CASSFSNGGGEQYF
J gene: TRBJ1-5; clone size: NA; V gene: TRBV28; D gene: NA; CDR3 DNA: TGTGCCAGCAGTTTAGTGTCCAGGGAGGGTCAGCCCCAGCATTTT; CDR3 protein: CASSLVSREGQPQHF
J gene: TRBJ2-2; clone size: few; V gene: TRBV7-9; D gene: NA; CDR3 DNA: TGTGCCAGCAGCGCCCAGGGTTACACCGGGGAGCTGTTTTTT; CDR3 protein: CASSAQGYTGELFF
J gene: TRBJ2-3; clone size: few; V gene: TRBV28; D gene: TRBD2; CDR3 DNA: TGTGCCAGCAGTTCGGGGGCTTTTGGACTAGCGGGAGGTTCTCCCACAGATACGCAGTATTTT; CDR3 protein: CASSSGAFGLAGGSPTDTQYF
J gene: TRBJ1-4; clone size: many; V gene: TRBV29-1; D gene: NA; CDR3 DNA: TGCAGCGTTGCCTTTGGACTGAATGAAAAACTGTTTTTT; CDR3 protein: CSVAFGLNEKLFF
J gene: TRBJ1-5; clone size: few; V gene: TRBV6-5; D gene: NA; CDR3 DNA: TGTGCCAGCAGTTACTCGATAAGTCCAGGGATGGGGCAGCCCCAGCATTTT; CDR3 protein: CASSYSISPGMGQPQHF
J gene: TRBJ2-7; clone size: few; V gene: TRBV3-1; D gene: NA; CDR3 DNA: TGTGCCAGCAGCCAAGTTACCCGAACTATCTACGAGCAGTACTTC; CDR3 protein: CASSQVTRTIYEQYF
J gene: TRBJ2-7; clone size: NA; V gene: TRBV19; D gene: NA; CDR3 DNA: TGTGCCAGTAGTATCCTTGAAGGGCCCGTCTACGAGCAGTACTTC; CDR3 protein: CASSILEGPVYEQYF
J gene: TRBJ1-2; clone size: few; V gene: TRBV20-1; D gene: NA; CDR3 DNA: TGCAGTGCTAGACCAAACGAAGGGTTTAGGAGCTACACCTTC; CDR3 protein: CSARPNEGFRSYTF
J gene: TRBJ2-7; clone size: few; V gene: TRBV7-9; D gene: NA; CDR3 DNA: TGTGCCAGCAGCCGTCAGGAAAGGTCTTACTACGAGCAGTACTTC; CDR3 protein: CASSRQERSYYEQYF